The 21 T cell receptor beta chains below were found in one sample sequenced in a study of blood T cell repertoires in COVID-19. Only in-frame clones appear in the TCRdb table, and some are missing; sequencing was by immunoSEQ multiplex PCR. The table includes 250,000 to 400,000 clones, 90% detected once. The sample comprised peripheral blood. The source of these receptors is a woman younger than 45 with COVID-19, enrolled during active disease.

The rearrangement joins TRBV6-4 to TRBJ1-4; D perhaps matches TRBD1 (6 bases). From germline, CDR1 is MRHNA and CDR2 SNTAGT. The length of the CDR3 is 16 residues. Between the trimmed V and J ends, which lost 11 bases and 7 bases, there was a span of 26 bases. The chain's CDR3 is CAFLRGLRGGGEKLFF. In DNA form, the CDR3 reads TGTGCCTTCCTGAGGGGTCTCAGGGGTGGGGGTGAAAAACTGTTTTTT.

The gene calls are TRBV6-5 and TRBJ1-1; D is ambiguous. The CDR3 consists of 16 residues. V was trimmed by 0 bases and J by 4 bases, leaving 15 bases between them. From germline, CDR1 is MNHEY and CDR2 SVGAGI. The CDR3 spells CASSYSFAATPTEAFF. In DNA form, the CDR3 reads TGTGCCAGCAGTTACTCGTTTGCAGCGACTCCCACTGAAGCTTTCTTT.

V is TRBV5-1 and J is TRBJ2-3, with 7 bases matching TRBD2. The germline V gene has CDR1 SGHRS and CDR2 YFSETQ. There are 16 residues in the CDR3. The ends lost 4 bases at V and 6 bases at J; junction bases unmatched: 14. The CDR3 coding sequence is TGCGCCAGCAGCACCGGCGGGGGATCCACGGGGGATACGCAGTATTTT. This codes for CASSTGGGSTGDTQYF. Drawing the rest from reference TRBV5-1 and TRBJ2-3, the complete variable domain is KAGVTQTPRYLIKTRGQQVTLSCSPISGHRSVSWYQQTPGQGLQFLFEYFSETQRNKGNFPGRFSGRQFSNSRSEMNVSTLELGDSALYLCASSTGGGSTGDTQYFGPGTRLTVL.

The rearrangement joins TRBV5-4 to TRBJ1-4; TRBD1 might be the D (6 bases). Germline CDR1 reads SGHNT; CDR2 reads YYREEE (reference sequence). Trimming left V 5 bases short and J 8 bases short, with 13 bases between. The CDR3 is 13 amino acids. The CDR3 sequence: CASSPTGTEKLFF. The CDR3 nucleotides read TGTGCCAGCAGTCCCACCGGGACAGAAAAACTGTTTTTT.

The V call is TRBV6-6, the J call TRBJ1-2; the D gene is possibly TRBD1 (6 bases). V was clipped by 9 bases and J by 5 bases, with 16 bases between them. This CDR3 is 13 amino acids long. Germline values: CDR1 MNHNY, CDR2 SVGAGI (reference sequence). The CDR3 sequence is CASTGGAGYGYTF. Written as DNA, the CDR3 is TGTGCCAGTACGGGGGGGGCTGGTTATGGCTACACCTTC.

Points on this clone: The sample contains more than one DNA sequence encoding this CDR3. The chain has TRBV29-1 and TRBJ1-1, with 11 bases matching TRBD1. V lost 6 bases to trimming and J lost 1 base; unmatched junction nucleotides: 1. The germline gives CDR1 SQVTM, CDR2 ANQGSEA. The CDR3 consists of 13 residues. CDR3 DNA: TGCAGCGTGGGGACAGGGGGGAACACTGAAGCTTTCTTT. Protein product: CSVGTGGNTEAFF.

This clone came up many times. The same CDR3 is also encoded by other DNA sequences in this sample. The rearrangement uses TRBV28 and TRBJ1-5, with 10 positions matching TRBD1. V trimming: 5 bases; J trimming: 4 bases; junction bases outside the gene matches: 5. The CDR3 has 15 residues. Germline V gene data show CDR1 as MDHEN and CDR2 as SYDVKM. CDR3 amino acids: CASSQDRGGNQPQHF. DNA for the CDR3: TGTGCCAGCAGTCAGGACAGGGGGGGTAATCAGCCCCAGCATTTT. Full variable domain (remainder filled in from reference TRBV28 and TRBJ1-5): DVKVTQSSRYLVKRTGEKVFLECVQDMDHENMFWYRQDPGLGLRLIYFSYDVKMKEKGDIPEGYSVSREKKERFSLILESASTNQTSMYLCASSQDRGGNQPQHFGDGTRLSIL.

The chain recombines TRBV15 with TRBJ1-4; no reliable D call. Germline-derived CDR1 and CDR2 are LNHNV and YYDKDF (reference sequence). The CDR3 covers 17 residues. V was trimmed by 0 bases and J by 6 bases, leaving 17 bases between them. The CDR3 is CATSRDFGGPQDEKLFF. For the CDR3, the DNA is TGTGCCACCAGCAGAGATTTCGGTGGGCCGCAAGATGAAAAACTGTTTTTT.

The genes are TRBV6-7 and TRBJ1-5; D remains ambiguous. TRBV6-7 is an ORF for which the function is uncertain. The CDR3 runs 19 residues. V was trimmed by 0 bases and J by 0 bases, leaving 18 bases between them. CDR3 coding DNA: TGTGCCAGCAGTTACTCGAGGTCGTCTCCCTATTATAGCAATCAGCCCCAGCATTTT. Translated, it gives CASSYSRSSPYYSNQPQHF.

The chain is built from TRBV6-6 and TRBJ1-1; D uncertain. The CDR3 totals 13 residues. Per the germline V gene, CDR1 is MNHNY and CDR2 is SVGAGI (reference sequence). V shed 5 bases and J shed 4 bases, with 11 bases lying between them. As DNA, the CDR3 is TGTGCCAGCAGTCTGGCGAGGCCCACTGAAGCTTTCTTT. Protein: CASSLARPTEAFF.

The chain uses TRBV10-3 and TRBJ1-1; D perhaps matches TRBD1 (5 bases). This CDR3 is built from 14 residues. Trimming pared 5 bases from V and 5 bases from J, leaving 15 bases between. CDR1 is ENHRY and CDR2 is SYGVKD in the germline V gene. The CDR3 protein is CAISPEVGGTEAFF. DNA of the CDR3: TGTGCCATCAGTCCCGAGGTGGGGGGTACTGAAGCTTTCTTT.

The chain is built from TRBV4-1 and TRBJ2-7; 8 bases agree with TRBD2. This CDR3 is built from 15 residues. Germline V gives CDR1 MGHRA, CDR2 YSYEKL. V lost 1 base to trimming and J lost 3 bases; unmatched junction nucleotides: 5. CDR3 nucleotide sequence: TGCGCCAGCAGCCAAGCCTCTAGCGGGCTCTACGAGCAGTACTTC. It is translated as CASSQASSGLYEQYF.

The rearrangement links TRBV5-8 to TRBJ1-6, with D tentatively TRBD1 (5 bases). This CDR3 has 14 amino acids. Per the germline V gene, CDR1 is SGHTS and CDR2 is YDEGEE. Trimming left V 0 bases short and J 7 bases short, with 8 bases between. The CDR3 sequence is CASSLGGLNSPLHF. The CDR3 coding sequence is TGTGCCAGCAGCTTGGGGGGACTCAATTCACCCCTCCACTTT.

V and J are TRBV19 and TRBJ1-5; a weak D match, TRBD1 (5 bases). Germline loops: CDR1 LNHDA, CDR2 SQIVND (reference sequence). The CDR3 covers 16 residues. V was shortened by 5 bases and J by 3 bases, with 17 bases between the two germline ends. CDR3 loop: CASSAGRVNDNQPQHF. The CDR3, as DNA: TGTGCCAGTAGTGCAGGCAGGGTAAACGACAATCAGCCCCAGCATTTT.

The V and J genes are TRBV15 and TRBJ2-2; 10 bases agree with TRBD2. V dropped 3 bases and J dropped 7; count of bases not matched to a gene: 14. Germline V CDR1 and CDR2: LNHNV, YYDKDF (reference sequence). The CDR3 loop spans 18 amino acids. Here the CDR3 DNA reads TGTGCCACCAGCAGTGCAGGCACTAGCGGGGCTAGCTTCGGGGAGCTGTTTTTT. Translated, it gives CATSSAGTSGASFGELFF.

The chain joins TRBV7-9 to TRBJ1-2; TRBD1 matches 7 bases. V gave up 5 bases and J gave up 4 bases; unmatched junction bases: 4. Germline V gene lookup returns CDR1 SEHNR and CDR2 FQNEAQ (reference sequence). This CDR3 has 13 amino acids. CDR3 coding DNA: TGTGCCAGCAGCGCCGGGACAGTCTATGGCTACACCTTC. Its protein product is CASSAGTVYGYTF.

The chain carries TRBV19 and TRBJ1-1; D is unclear. The V end lost 3 bases, the J end lost 1 base, and 15 bases lay between the germline ends. The CDR3 is 16 amino acids. The germline CDR1 and CDR2 sequences are LNHDA and SQIVND (reference sequence). The CDR3 loop is CASSIEWERRNTEAFF. The CDR3 bases are TGTGCCAGTAGTATCGAGTGGGAGAGGAGGAACACTGAAGCTTTCTTT.

V is TRBV5-1 and J is TRBJ1-2; a possible D gene is TRBD1 (6 bases). The V and J ends lost 0 bases and 5 bases respectively, with 17 bases between them. In germline, CDR1 is SGHRS, CDR2 YFSETQ. The CDR3 consists of 16 residues. CDR3 amino acids: CASSLVSQGYLYGYTF. In nucleotides, the CDR3 is TGCGCCAGCAGCTTGGTATCACAGGGCTATCTTTATGGCTACACCTTC.

Regarding this clone: Other nucleotide sequences from this sample produce the same CDR3. This sequence joins TRBV5-1 and TRBJ2-1; 7 bases align to TRBD2. Germline CDR1 reads SGHRS; CDR2 reads YFSETQ. J was trimmed by 2 bases and V by 4 bases; bases with no gene match: 6. The CDR3 has 15 residues. The CDR3 sequence is CASSPSGTTYNEQFF. For the CDR3, the DNA is TGCGCCAGCAGCCCCTCCGGGACTACCTACAATGAGCAGTTCTTC.

This chain links TRBV18 with TRBJ1-6, with a possible D match to TRBD1 (6 bases). Germline V gene sequence: CDR1 KGHSH, CDR2 LQKENI. The CDR3 is 19 amino acids. The V and J ends lost 3 bases and 0 bases respectively, with 18 bases between them. This CDR3 is CASSPLPLTGLSYNSPLHF. The CDR3 DNA reads as TGTGCCAGCTCACCTCTACCTCTGACAGGCCTCTCCTATAATTCACCCCTCCACTTT.

The V call is TRBV4-1, the J call TRBJ1-5; D ambiguous. Germline V gives CDR1 MGHRA, CDR2 YSYEKL. The length of the CDR3 is 15 residues. V was shortened by 0 bases and J by 2 bases, with 8 bases between the two germline ends. DNA for the CDR3: TGCGCCAGCAGCCAAGATCTGTGGCGCAATCAGCCCCAGCATTTT. It codes for CASSQDLWRNQPQHF.